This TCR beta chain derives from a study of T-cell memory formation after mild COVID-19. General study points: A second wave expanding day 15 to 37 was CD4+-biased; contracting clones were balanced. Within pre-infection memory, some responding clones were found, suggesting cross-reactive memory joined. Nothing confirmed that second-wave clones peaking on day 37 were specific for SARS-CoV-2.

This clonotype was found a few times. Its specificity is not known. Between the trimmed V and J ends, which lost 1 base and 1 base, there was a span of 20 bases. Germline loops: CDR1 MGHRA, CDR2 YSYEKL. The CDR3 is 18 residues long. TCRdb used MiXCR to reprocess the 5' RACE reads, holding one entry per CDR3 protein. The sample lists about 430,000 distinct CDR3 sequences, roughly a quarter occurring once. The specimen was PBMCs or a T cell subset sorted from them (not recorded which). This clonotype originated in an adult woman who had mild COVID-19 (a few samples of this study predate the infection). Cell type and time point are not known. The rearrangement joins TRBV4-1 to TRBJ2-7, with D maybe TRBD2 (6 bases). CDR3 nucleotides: TGCGCCAGCAGCCAAGGTCCCACGGGGGTAAGAAAATCCTACGAGCAGTACTTC. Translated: CASSQGPTGVRKSYEQYF.